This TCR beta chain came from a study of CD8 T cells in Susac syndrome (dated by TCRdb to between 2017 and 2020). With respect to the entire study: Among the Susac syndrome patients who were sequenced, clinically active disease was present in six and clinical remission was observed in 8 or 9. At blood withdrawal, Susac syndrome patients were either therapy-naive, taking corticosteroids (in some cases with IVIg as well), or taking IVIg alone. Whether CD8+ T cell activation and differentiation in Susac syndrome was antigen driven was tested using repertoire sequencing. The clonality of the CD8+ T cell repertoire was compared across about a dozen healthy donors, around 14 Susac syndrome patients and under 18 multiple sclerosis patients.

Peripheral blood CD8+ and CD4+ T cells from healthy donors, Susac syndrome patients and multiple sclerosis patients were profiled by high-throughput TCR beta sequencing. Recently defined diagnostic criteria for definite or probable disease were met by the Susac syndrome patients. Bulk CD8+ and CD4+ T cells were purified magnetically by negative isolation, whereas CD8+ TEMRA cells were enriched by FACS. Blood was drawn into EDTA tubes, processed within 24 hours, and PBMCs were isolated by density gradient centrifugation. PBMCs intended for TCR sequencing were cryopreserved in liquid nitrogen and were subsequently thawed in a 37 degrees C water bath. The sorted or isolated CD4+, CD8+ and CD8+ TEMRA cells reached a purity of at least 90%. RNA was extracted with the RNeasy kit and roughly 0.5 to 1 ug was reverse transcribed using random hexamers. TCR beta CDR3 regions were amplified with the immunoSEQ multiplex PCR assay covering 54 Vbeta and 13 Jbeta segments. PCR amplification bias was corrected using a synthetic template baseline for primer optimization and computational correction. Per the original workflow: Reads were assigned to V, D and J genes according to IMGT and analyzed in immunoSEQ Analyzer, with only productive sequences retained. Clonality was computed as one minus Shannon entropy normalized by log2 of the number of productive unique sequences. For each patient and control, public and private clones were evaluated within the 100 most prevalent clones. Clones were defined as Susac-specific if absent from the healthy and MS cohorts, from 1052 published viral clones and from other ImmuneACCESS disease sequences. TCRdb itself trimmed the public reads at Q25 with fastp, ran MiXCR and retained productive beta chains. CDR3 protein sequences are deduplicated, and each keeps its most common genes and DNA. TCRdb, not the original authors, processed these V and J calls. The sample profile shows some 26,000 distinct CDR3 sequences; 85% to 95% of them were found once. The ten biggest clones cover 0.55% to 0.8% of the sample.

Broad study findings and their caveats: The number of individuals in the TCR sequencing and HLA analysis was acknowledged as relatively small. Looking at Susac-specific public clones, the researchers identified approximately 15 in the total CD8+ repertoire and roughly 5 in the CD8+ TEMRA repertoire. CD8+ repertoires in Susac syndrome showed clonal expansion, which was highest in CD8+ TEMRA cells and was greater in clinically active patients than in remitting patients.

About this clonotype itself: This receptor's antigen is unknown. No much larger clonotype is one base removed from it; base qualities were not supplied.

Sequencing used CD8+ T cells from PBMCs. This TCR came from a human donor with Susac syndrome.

The CDR3 in this case is CASTAWAGSHEQYF. The bases are TGTGCCAGCACCGCCTGGGCAGGGTCCCACGAGCAGTACTTC. The chain employs TRBV28 and TRBJ2-7; a tentative D call is TRBD1 (5 bases match). From cysteine to phenylalanine, the CDR3 is 14 amino acids long. Of all the DNA, just the CDR3 is kept, 42 bases in frame from base 1. V drops 7 bases and J drops 5 bases, leaving 18 bases in between. CDR1 and CDR2 (MDHEN, SYDVKM) derive from the germline V gene.